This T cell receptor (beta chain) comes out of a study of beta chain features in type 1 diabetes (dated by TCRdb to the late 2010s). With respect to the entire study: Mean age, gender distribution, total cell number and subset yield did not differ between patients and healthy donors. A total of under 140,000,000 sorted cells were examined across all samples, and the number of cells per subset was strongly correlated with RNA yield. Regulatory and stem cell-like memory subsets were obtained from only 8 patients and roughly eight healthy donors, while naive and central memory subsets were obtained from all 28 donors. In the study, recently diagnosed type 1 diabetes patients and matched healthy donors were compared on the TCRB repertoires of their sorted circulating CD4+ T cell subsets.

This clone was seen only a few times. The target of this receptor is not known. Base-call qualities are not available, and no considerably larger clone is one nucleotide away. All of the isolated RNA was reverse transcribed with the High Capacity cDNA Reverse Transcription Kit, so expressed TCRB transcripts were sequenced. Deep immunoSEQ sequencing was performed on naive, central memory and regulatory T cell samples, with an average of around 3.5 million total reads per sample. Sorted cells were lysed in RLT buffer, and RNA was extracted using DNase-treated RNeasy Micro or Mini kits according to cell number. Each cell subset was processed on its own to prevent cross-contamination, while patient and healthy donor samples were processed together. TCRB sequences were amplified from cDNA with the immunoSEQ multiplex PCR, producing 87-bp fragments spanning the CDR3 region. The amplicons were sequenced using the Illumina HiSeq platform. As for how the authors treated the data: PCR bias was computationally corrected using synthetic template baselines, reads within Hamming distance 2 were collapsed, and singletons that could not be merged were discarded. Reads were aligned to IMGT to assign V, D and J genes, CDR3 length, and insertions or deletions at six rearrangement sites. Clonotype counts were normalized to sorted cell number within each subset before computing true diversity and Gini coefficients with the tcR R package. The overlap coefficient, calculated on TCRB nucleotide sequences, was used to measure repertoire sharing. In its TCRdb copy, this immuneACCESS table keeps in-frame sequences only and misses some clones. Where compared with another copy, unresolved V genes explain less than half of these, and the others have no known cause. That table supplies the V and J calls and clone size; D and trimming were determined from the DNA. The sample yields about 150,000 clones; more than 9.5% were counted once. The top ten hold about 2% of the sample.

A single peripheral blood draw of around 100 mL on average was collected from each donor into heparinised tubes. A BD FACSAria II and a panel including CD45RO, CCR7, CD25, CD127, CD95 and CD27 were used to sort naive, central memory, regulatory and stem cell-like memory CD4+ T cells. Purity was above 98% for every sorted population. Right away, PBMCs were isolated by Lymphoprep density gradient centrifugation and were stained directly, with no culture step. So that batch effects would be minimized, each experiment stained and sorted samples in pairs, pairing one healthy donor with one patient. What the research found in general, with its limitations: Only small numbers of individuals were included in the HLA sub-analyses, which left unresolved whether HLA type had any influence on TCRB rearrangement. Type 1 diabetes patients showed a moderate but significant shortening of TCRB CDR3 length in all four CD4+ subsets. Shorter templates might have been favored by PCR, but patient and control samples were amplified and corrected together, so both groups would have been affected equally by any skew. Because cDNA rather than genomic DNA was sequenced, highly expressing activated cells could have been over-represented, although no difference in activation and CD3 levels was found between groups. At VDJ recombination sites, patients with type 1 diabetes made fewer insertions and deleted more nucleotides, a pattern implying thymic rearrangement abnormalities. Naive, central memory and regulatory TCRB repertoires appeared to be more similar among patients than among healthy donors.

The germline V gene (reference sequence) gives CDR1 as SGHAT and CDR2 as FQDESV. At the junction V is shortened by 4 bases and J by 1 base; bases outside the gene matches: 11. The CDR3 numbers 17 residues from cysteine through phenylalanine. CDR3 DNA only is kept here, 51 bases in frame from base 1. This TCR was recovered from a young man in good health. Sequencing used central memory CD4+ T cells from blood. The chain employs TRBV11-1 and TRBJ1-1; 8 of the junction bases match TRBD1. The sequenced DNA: TGTGCCAGCAGCTCAGACAGGGGATTGGGGAGGAACACTGAAGCTTTCTTT. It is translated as CASSSDRGLGRNTEAFF.